The 6 T cell receptor beta chains reported below all come from one sample, sequenced in a study of cytomegalovirus exposure and HLA in healthy donors. The method was immunoSEQ multiplex PCR; TCRdb's version includes in-frame clones alone and lacks a portion of them. The table includes about 130,000 clones, 89% detected once. Sequencing used PBMCs. These receptors originate from a woman younger than 35 in good health and CMV-seropositive.

The chain combines TRBV7-2 with TRBJ2-7, with no clear D. V lost 1 base to trimming and J lost 0 bases, with 13 bases between them. CDR1 and CDR2 (germline): SGHTA, FQGNSA. The CDR3 has 16 amino acids. The CDR3 region is CASSLGGSQSSYEQYF. CDR3 sequence (DNA): TGTGCCAGCAGCTTAGGAGGCAGCCAGAGCTCCTACGAGCAGTACTTC.

V gene TRBV19 combines with J gene TRBJ1-5; D unresolved. CDR3 length: 15 residues. V was cut by 3 bases and J by 5 bases, with 14 bases left in between. Germline loops: CDR1 LNHDA, CDR2 SQIVND (reference sequence). The CDR3 is CASSIVRRTYQPQHF. The CDR3 DNA follows: TGTGCCAGTAGTATTGTCAGGAGGACTTATCAGCCCCAGCATTTT.

The rearrangement uses TRBV7-2 and TRBJ2-5, with 7 bases that match TRBD2. Germline CDR1 reads SGHTA; CDR2 reads FQGNSA. V lost 8 bases, J lost 5 bases, and 2 bases stayed unmatched. The CDR3 covers 11 residues. This chain's CDR3 is CASWGGETQYF. The CDR3 DNA sequence: TGTGCCAGCTGGGGAGGGGAGACCCAGTACTTC. Combining the CDR3 with reference TRBV7-2 and TRBJ2-5 gives the whole variable domain GAGVSQSPSNKVTEKGKDVELRCDPISGHTALYWYRQSLGQGLEFLIYFQGNSAPDKSGLPSDRFSAERTGGSVSTLTIQRTQQEDSAVYLCASWGGETQYFGPGTRLLVL.

In the case of this clone: A read error may produce the germline difference seen at one junction end. This chain links TRBV11-2 with TRBJ2-7, with D possibly being TRBD2 (6 bases). Germline V gene lookup returns CDR1 SGHAT and CDR2 FQNNGV. The CDR3 totals 13 residues. This chain's CDR3 is CASSLDLGGEQYF. Written as DNA, the CDR3 is TGTGCCAGCAGCCTAGACTTGGGGGGCGAGCAGTACTTC.

The rearrangement links TRBV29-1 to TRBJ1-1; D gene uncertain. Germline assignment: CDR1 SQVTM and CDR2 ANQGSEA. The V end was cut by 4 bases, the J end by 4 bases, with 19 bases between. CDR3 length: 15 residues. This chain's CDR3 is CSVGWSAGKGTEAFF. Written as DNA, the CDR3 is TGCAGCGTTGGCTGGTCCGCGGGAAAGGGCACTGAAGCTTTCTTT.

In its sample, this clone was seen once. The chain combines TRBV1 with TRBJ1-2; the table's D gene call, TRBD1, was not cross checked with the DNA. TRBV1 is designated a pseudogene. The CDR3 extends over 17 amino acids. The DNA of the CDR3 is TGCACCAGCAGCCAAGTCGATTCCAGGGGGCAGAACTATGGCTACACCTTC. The encoded protein is CTSSQVDSRGQNYGYTF.